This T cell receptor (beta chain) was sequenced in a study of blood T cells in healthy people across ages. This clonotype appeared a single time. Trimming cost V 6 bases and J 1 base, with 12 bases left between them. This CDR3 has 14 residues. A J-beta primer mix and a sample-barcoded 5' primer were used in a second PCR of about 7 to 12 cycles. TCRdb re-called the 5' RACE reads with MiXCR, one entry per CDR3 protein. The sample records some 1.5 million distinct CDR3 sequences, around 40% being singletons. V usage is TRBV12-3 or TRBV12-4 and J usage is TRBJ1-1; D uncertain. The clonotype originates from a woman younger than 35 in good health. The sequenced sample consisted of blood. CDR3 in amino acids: CASRKGRANTEAFF. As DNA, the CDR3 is TGTGCCAGCAGGAAAGGGAGGGCGAACACTGAAGCTTTCTTT.